This entry describes one T cell receptor (beta chain). In the study's own analysis: The authors estimated nucleated cell counts from reference gene primer amplification. Profiled with immunoSEQ multiplex PCR; TCRdb holds only in-frame clones, not every one. That table supplies the V and J calls and clone size; D and trimming were determined from the DNA. Among 300,000 or so clones listed, about 91% were seen once. CDR1 and CDR2 (germline): LGHNA, YNFKEQ. The trim removed 4 bases at V and 2 bases at J, leaving 4 bases unmatched. This CDR3 has 14 residues. This sample is drawn from a study of blood T cell repertoires in COVID-19. Across the whole study: Whether acute or convalescent, the COVID-19 samples came from the United States, Italy and Spain. PBMCs, B-cell-depleted T cells, or T cells were the source of the cDNA or gDNA that made up the material.

This chain links TRBV4-2 with TRBJ1-2; 7 positions agree with TRBD1. Material for sequencing was peripheral blood. The sequence derives from a woman in her 30s who had recovered from COVID-19. The CDR3 DNA reads TGTGCCAGCAGCCCGGGACAGCTCAACTATGGCTACACCTTC. It is translated as CASSPGQLNYGYTF.